This is a list of T cell receptor beta chains from one sample in a study of blood T cell repertoires in COVID-19. The method was immunoSEQ multiplex PCR; TCRdb's version includes in-frame clones alone and lacks a portion of them. The sample carries more than 95,000 clones, approximately 82% recorded once. The sequenced material came from peripheral blood. The receptors here all came from a woman aged 80 or over with acute or convalescent COVID-19. The CDR3 runs from the conserved cysteine through the conserved F or W. Each record gives: V gene, J gene, D gene, clone size, CDR3 protein, CDR3 DNA. The D gene is left open where the match is weak. Expanded clones get a size class; other rows say once, few or many, or leave the size out.

>TRBV4-1|TRBJ1-5|-|-
CASSQDGGLSNQPQHF
TGCGCCAGCAGCCAAGATGGAGGGTTGAGCAATCAGCCCCAGCATTTT
>TRBV2|TRBJ2-1|-|-
CASSESPAEINEQFF
TGTGCCAGCAGTGAGAGCCCCGCCGAAATTAATGAGCAGTTCTTC
>TRBV5-4|TRBJ1-2|-|-
CASSPTGSSYGYTF
TGTGCCAGCAGCCCAACAGGGAGCTCCTATGGCTACACCTTC
>TRBV5-1|TRBJ2-1|TRBD2|few
CASSSQGLASYNEQFF
TGCGCCAGCAGCTCTCAAGGACTAGCGTCCTACAATGAGCAGTTCTTC
>TRBV11-3|TRBJ2-2|-|-
CASSRRNTGELFF
TGTGCCAGCAGCCGTCGGAACACCGGGGAGCTGTTTTTT
>TRBV11-3|TRBJ2-7|TRBD2|-
CASSPTSGSYEQYF
TGTGCCAGCAGCCCAACTAGCGGGAGTTACGAGCAGTACTTC
>TRBV10-3|TRBJ2-6|-|-
CAISDQTVSGANVLTF
TGTGCCATCAGTGACCAGACAGTCTCTGGGGCCAACGTCCTGACTTTC
>TRBV6-6|TRBJ2-2|TRBD1|-
CASSYSGTGTGELFF
TGTGCCAGCAGTTACTCCGGGACAGGGACCGGGGAGCTGTTTTTT
>TRBV19|TRBJ2-1|-|few
CASSIVAGLYNEQFF
TGTGCCAGTAGTATAGTGGCGGGACTGTACAATGAGCAGTTCTTC
>TRBV7-2|TRBJ2-2|-|-
CASSFDIYANTGELFF
TGTGCCAGCAGCTTTGACATTTACGCGAACACCGGGGAGCTGTTTTTT
>TRBV14|TRBJ1-1|-|-
CASSQDARPGVNTEAFF
TGTGCCAGCAGCCAAGATGCCCGGCCGGGGGTGAACACTGAAGCTTTCTTT
>TRBV28|TRBJ1-1|TRBD1|-
CASSLIAGTGDTEAFF
TGTGCCAGCAGTCTAATAGCCGGGACAGGGGACACTGAAGCTTTCTTT
>TRBV18|TRBJ1-2|-|-
CASSPATGGARGYTF
TGTGCCAGCTCACCAGCTACGGGGGGCGCGCGGGGCTACACCTTC
>TRBV29-1|TRBJ2-3|-|-
CSVAQGFTDTQYF
TGCAGCGTCGCTCAGGGTTTCACAGATACGCAGTATTTT
>TRBV10-3|TRBJ2-3|TRBD1|once
CAINPDRGREDTQYF
TGTGCCATCAATCCGGACAGGGGGCGGGAGGATACGCAGTATTTT
>TRBV3-1/TRBV3-2|TRBJ2-3|TRBD2|-
CASSQGAGVTDTQYF
TGTGCCAGCAGCCAAGGAGCGGGAGTTACAGATACGCAGTATTTT
>TRBV6-5|TRBJ2-7|TRBD1|-
CASSIGTGFNEQYF
TGTGCCAGCAGTATCGGGACAGGGTTCAACGAGCAGTACTTC
>TRBV7-2|TRBJ2-2|-|-
CASSFRGNTGELFF
TGTGCCAGCAGCTTTAGAGGAAACACCGGGGAGCTGTTTTTT
>TRBV10-1|TRBJ2-7|TRBD2|-
CASSDWRESEQYF
TGCGCCAGCAGTGATTGGCGGGAGAGCGAGCAGTACTTC
>TRBV12-3/TRBV12-4|TRBJ2-2|-|-
CASHREAGELFF
TGTGCCAGCCACAGGGAAGCCGGGGAGCTGTTTTTT
>TRBV19|TRBJ2-5|-|-
CASMGDRLGETQYF
TGTGCCAGTATGGGCGACAGGTTGGGGGAGACCCAGTACTTC
>TRBV2|TRBJ2-2|TRBD1|-
CASRGDRGPSGELFF
TGTGCCAGCAGAGGGGACAGGGGGCCGAGCGGGGAGCTGTTTTTT
>TRBV19|TRBJ2-6|-|once
CASSMLRQPSGANVLTF
TGTGCCAGTAGTATGTTGCGGCAACCCTCTGGGGCCAACGTCCTGACTTTC
>TRBV19|TRBJ1-1|-|many
CASSIALQTGNTEAFF
TGTGCCAGTAGTATAGCCCTACAGACAGGGAACACTGAAGCTTTCTTT
>TRBV19|TRBJ1-6|-|-
CASSNPTPSPLHF
TGTGCCAGTAGCAACCCAACACCTTCACCCCTCCACTTT
>TRBV4-3|TRBJ2-3|-|-
CASSQDSEGTQYF
TGCGCCAGCAGCCAAGATAGCGAAGGAACGCAGTATTTT
>TRBV7-9|TRBJ2-1|-|once
CASSLMEEGEQFF
TGTGCCAGCAGCTTAATGGAGGAGGGGGAGCAGTTCTTC
>TRBV27|TRBJ2-5|-|-
CASSLGQGGTQYF
TGTGCCAGCAGTTTAGGCCAGGGTGGGACCCAGTACTTC
>TRBV2|TRBJ1-5|TRBD1|-
CASTQTTGVGNQPQHF
TGTGCCAGCACTCAAACAACAGGGGTAGGCAATCAGCCCCAGCATTTT
>TRBV6-6|TRBJ1-5|TRBD1|-
CASRFTGGINQPQHF
TGTGCCAGCAGGTTTACAGGGGGAATCAATCAGCCCCAGCATTTT
>TRBV12-5|TRBJ2-3|TRBD1|-
CASARGQGADTQYF
TGTGCTAGTGCCAGGGGGCAGGGGGCAGATACGCAGTATTTT
>TRBV30|TRBJ1-5|TRBD1|-
CAFGQGLYQPQHF
TGTGCCTTCGGACAGGGCTTGTATCAGCCCCAGCATTTT
>TRBV11-2|TRBJ1-2|TRBD1|-
CASSLNSGQAYGYTF
TGTGCCAGCAGCTTAAATTCCGGACAGGCCTATGGCTACACCTTC
>TRBV5-1|TRBJ1-6|TRBD1|-
CASSLEGTGPAPLHF
TGCGCCAGCAGCTTGGAGGGGACAGGGCCGGCACCCCTCCACTTT
>TRBV24-1|TRBJ2-6|TRBD1|-
CATSQTGSYGANVLTF
TGTGCCACCAGCCAGACAGGGTCTTATGGGGCCAACGTCCTGACTTTC
>TRBV28|TRBJ2-3|-|-
CASRLGRGFTDTQYF
TGTGCCAGCAGATTAGGGCGGGGCTTCACAGATACGCAGTATTTT
>TRBV11-2|TRBJ1-2|-|-
CASSLDPGVGGYTF
TGTGCCAGCAGCTTAGATCCAGGGGTCGGAGGCTACACCTTC
>TRBV28|TRBJ1-2|-|-
CASSLHPYGYTF
TGTGCCAGCAGTTTACATCCCTATGGCTACACCTTC
>TRBV4-3|TRBJ1-6|TRBD1|-
CASSLWTGDSPLHF
TGCGCCAGCAGCCTATGGACAGGGGATTCACCCCTCCACTTT
>TRBV24-1|TRBJ2-3|TRBD2|-
CATSDLSSGSKGTDTQYF
TGTGCCACCAGTGATTTGTCTAGCGGGAGTAAGGGCACAGATACGCAGTATTTT
>TRBV2|TRBJ2-2|-|-
CASSVQENTGELFF
TGTGCCAGCAGTGTTCAGGAGAACACCGGGGAGCTGTTTTTT
>TRBV5-8|TRBJ2-2|-|-
CASSFPRGTNTGELFF
TGTGCCAGCAGCTTCCCCAGGGGAACGAACACCGGGGAGCTGTTTTTT
>TRBV6-2/TRBV6-3|TRBJ2-1|-|-
CASSYMTYNEQFF
TGTGCCAGCAGTTACATGACTTACAATGAGCAGTTCTTC
>TRBV10-3|TRBJ2-2|TRBD1|-
CAITGQANTGELFF
TGTGCCATCACCGGACAGGCGAACACCGGGGAGCTGTTTTTT
>TRBV12-3/TRBV12-4|TRBJ2-3|-|-
CASSPGVLGTQYF
TGTGCCAGCAGTCCCGGGGTCCTGGGAACGCAGTATTTT